Below, 24 T cell receptor beta chains from the same sample are listed, as sequenced in a study of cytomegalovirus exposure and HLA in healthy donors. The study ran its PCR with 60 Vbeta and 13 Jbeta primers. TCRdb's table, derived via immunoSEQ multiplex PCR, lists solely in-frame clones and lacks some. The table shows approximately 81,000 clones, with about three quarters occurring only once. Sequenced input: PBMCs. Receptors originate from a middle-aged man in good health and CMV-seropositive.

The CDR3 is CASSLEPSGRDQYF. CDR3 sequence (DNA): TGTGCCAGCAGCTTGGAGCCTAGCGGTAGGGACCAGTACTTC. The V call is TRBV5-4, the J call TRBJ2-5; 7 bases fit TRBD2. The CDR3 extends over 14 amino acids. Unmatched junction bases numbered 9, after V lost 0 bases and J lost 10 bases. Germline CDR1 reads SGHNT; CDR2 reads YYREEE (reference sequence). Combining the CDR3 with reference TRBV5-4 and TRBJ2-5 gives the whole variable domain ETGVTQSPTHLIKTRGQQVTLRCSSQSGHNTVSWYQQALGQGPQFIFQYYREEENGRGNFPPRFSGLQFPNYSSELNVNALELDDSALYLCASSLEPSGRDQYFGPGTRLLVL.

CDR3 in amino acids: CASASGPSTDTQYF. CDR3 sequence (DNA): TGTGCCAGCGCTAGCGGACCTAGCACAGATACGCAGTATTTT. The rearrangement joins TRBV2 to TRBJ2-3, with TRBD2 matching 7 bases. After removal of 8 bases from V and 0 bases from J, the junction contained 5 bases not matched to a gene. The CDR3 has 14 residues. The germline V gene encodes CDR1 SNHLY and CDR2 FYNNEI.

The chain joins TRBV10-1 to TRBJ2-7; TRBD2 matches at 10 bases. CDR1 WNHNN and CDR2 SYGVQD come from the germline V gene (reference sequence). V shed 1 base and J 7 bases; nucleotides not matched to a gene: 7. The CDR3 loop spans 15 amino acids. The CDR3 sequence: CASSEWTSGAEEQYF. CDR3 DNA: TGCGCCAGCAGTGAGTGGACTAGCGGAGCTGAGGAGCAGTACTTC.

This chain connects TRBV11-2 to TRBJ2-1; 12 nucleotides line up with TRBD2. The CDR3 is 13 amino acids. Germline trimming cut 3 bases from V and 16 bases from J; bases unmatched to any gene: 7. Germline V CDR1 and CDR2: SGHAT, FQNNGV. The CDR3 DNA reads TGTGCCAGCAGCTTTTCACTAGCGGGAGGAGTTTTCTTC. This codes for CASSFSLAGGVFF.

The J gene is TRBJ1-1, the V gene TRBV5-8, with 7 positions matching TRBD1. CDR3 length equals 15 residues. The J segment lost 1 base and the V segment lost 2 bases, leaving 5 bases of the junction unmatched. Germline values: CDR1 SGHTS, CDR2 YDEGEE. The CDR3 DNA reads TGTGCCAGCAGCTTACGGGACAGCGGGAACACTGAAGCTTTCTTT. Its translation is CASSLRDSGNTEAFF.

In DNA, the CDR3 is TGTGCCAGCTCACCAATAAGACAGTCTATGAGGACTGAAGCTTTCTTT. This sequence encodes CASSPIRQSMRTEAFF. The chain has TRBV18 and TRBJ1-1; perhaps TRBD1 as D (5 bases). V gave up 2 bases and J gave up 5 bases, with 18 bases separating them. The CDR3 loop spans 16 amino acids. The germline CDR1 and CDR2 sequences are KGHSH and LQKENI.

The rearrangement joins TRBV19 to TRBJ1-4, with TRBD1 as a possible D gene (5 bases). This CDR3 region has 17 residues. Trimming removed 6 bases from V and 2 bases from J, with 19 bases in between. CDR1 is LNHDA, CDR2 SQIVND, per germline (reference sequence). The CDR3 region is CASRVGAVAPTNEKLFF. The CDR3, as DNA: TGTGCCAGTAGGGTTGGGGCAGTGGCTCCGACTAATGAAAAACTGTTTTTT.

This chain links TRBV6-5 with TRBJ1-1; D remains unclear. Germline V lookup: CDR1 MNHEY, CDR2 SVGAGI. Trimming took 0 bases from V and 11 from J, leaving 19 bases between them. The CDR3 spans 15 residues. The CDR3 nucleotides are TGTGCCAGCAGTTACTCGAACGAGCCGGGCAGCGGGGCTTTCTTT. This sequence encodes CASSYSNEPGSGAFF.

The chain uses TRBV10-3 and TRBJ2-2, with TRBD1 identical over 9 bases. Trimming at V came to 5 bases and at J to 6 bases, leaving 7 bases not matched to a gene. The CDR3 contains 15 residues. The germline CDR1 and CDR2 sequences are ENHRY and SYGVKD. In nucleotides, the CDR3 is TGTGCCATCAGTTCCGGGACAGGGATCTCCGGGGAGCTGTTTTTT. Its translation is CAISSGTGISGELFF.

The rearrangement joins TRBV6-6 to TRBJ2-1; 14 nucleotides agree with TRBD2. Germline assignment: CDR1 MNHNY and CDR2 SVGAGI (reference sequence). This CDR3 region has 16 residues. J gave up 8 bases and V 2 bases, and 5 bases lay outside the gene matches. CDR3 sequence reads: CASSYPTSGRADEQFF. The CDR3 nucleotides read TGTGCCAGCAGTTACCCGACTAGCGGGAGGGCCGATGAGCAGTTCTTC.

This clone was seen more than once but under ten times. V usage is TRBV11-3 and J usage is TRBJ1-3, with D unresolved. V lost 0 bases and J 0 bases, leaving 15 bases between the germline ends. The CDR3 covers 18 residues. Germline CDR1 is SGHNT and CDR2 is YENEEA. The CDR3 DNA follows: TGTGCCAGCAGCTTAGATCGATGGGCAGAGAGCTCTGGAAACACCATATATTTT. Translating gives CASSLDRWAESSGNTIYF.

The rearrangement joins TRBV4-2 to TRBJ1-4, with a tentative D call TRBD1 (6 bases). Germline V gene data show CDR1 as LGHNA and CDR2 as YNFKEQ. Trimming took 0 bases from V and 5 from J, leaving 13 bases between them. This CDR3 comprises 16 residues. The DNA for the CDR3 is TGTGCCAGCAGCCAAGATGAAGGCAGGGGCAATGAAAAACTGTTTTTT. Its translation: CASSQDEGRGNEKLFF.

This clone was counted only a few times. V usage is TRBV25-1 and J usage is TRBJ1-3; tentatively, D is TRBD1 (5 bases). The CDR3 totals 15 residues. Trimming removed 2 bases from V and 0 bases from J, with 8 bases in between. Germline values: CDR1 MGHDK, CDR2 SYGVNS. The CDR3, as DNA: TGTGCCAGCAGTGAAACAGGCCTCTCTGGAAACACCATATATTTT. This gives the protein CASSETGLSGNTIYF.

The CDR3 protein is CASSPTSGSPELFF. CDR3 coding DNA: TGCGCCAGCAGCCCCACTAGCGGGAGCCCGGAGCTGTTTTTT. The chain links TRBV5-1 to TRBJ2-2; TRBD2 agrees at 11 bases. V shed 4 bases, J shed 10 bases, and the junction held 6 bases outside the gene matches. The length of the CDR3 is 14 residues. The V gene's germline CDR1 is SGHRS and CDR2 YFSETQ.

The chain is built from TRBV11-2 and TRBJ2-7; 11 positions agree with TRBD2. CDR1 and CDR2 from the germline V gene are SGHAT and FQNNGV. J gave up 1 base and V 4 bases, and 3 bases lay outside the gene matches. CDR3 length: 15 amino acids. CDR3 sequence reads: CASSWGTSGSYEQYF. The CDR3 DNA sequence: TGTGCCAGCAGCTGGGGGACTAGCGGATCCTACGAGCAGTACTTC.

The chain joins TRBV11-3 to TRBJ2-1; 9 positions match TRBD2. With V trimmed by 6 bases and J by 7 bases, 10 bases remained unmatched. The CDR3 runs 15 residues. Germline V gives CDR1 SGHNT, CDR2 YENEEA. The CDR3 spells CASSPPGLASNEQFF. CDR3 sequence (DNA): TGTGCCAGCAGTCCTCCGGGACTAGCAAGTAATGAGCAGTTCTTC.

The V gene is TRBV6-6, the J gene TRBJ2-5; tentatively, D is TRBD2 (6 bases). The J call could be wrong; TRBJ2-7 is a better fit for the DNA end. The CDR3 has 14 residues. Germline CDR1 reads MNHNY; CDR2 reads SVGAGI (reference sequence). CDR3 sequence (DNA): TGTGCCAGCAGGGGGACTCCGAGCTCCTACGAGCAGTACTTC. It translates to CASRGTPSSYEQYF.

The chain joins TRBV18 to TRBJ1-5; 10 bases align to TRBD1. Per germline, CDR1 KGHSH and CDR2 LQKENI. J was trimmed by 3 bases and V by 3 bases; bases with no gene match: 2. The CDR3 is 15 amino acids. The CDR3 DNA follows: TGTGCCAGCTCACCCGGACAGGGGGTCAATCAGCCCCAGCATTTT. Translated, it gives CASSPGQGVNQPQHF.

This clone was found a few times. The genes are TRBV2 and TRBJ2-7; TRBD2 matches at 10 bases. The V gene end was trimmed by 5 bases and the J gene end by 2 bases; junction bases not matched to a gene: 6. This CDR3 region has 15 residues. Looked up from germline, CDR1 is SNHLY and CDR2 is FYNNEI. CDR3 sequence: CASSIPGLAPYEQYF. As DNA, the CDR3 is TGTGCCAGCAGTATTCCGGGACTAGCGCCCTACGAGCAGTACTTC.

The chain joins TRBV6-1 to TRBJ1-1, with D perhaps TRBD1 (5 bases). The CDR3 runs 15 residues. CDR1 and CDR2 from the germline V gene are MNHNS and SASEGT. V was shortened by 1 base and J by 10 bases, with 19 bases between the two germline ends. The CDR3: CASSEDRGILKRAFF. DNA of the CDR3: TGTGCCAGCAGTGAAGACCGGGGGATATTGAAGAGAGCTTTCTTT.

The chain links TRBV2 to TRBJ1-1; 10 bases are a match to TRBD1. V lost 6 bases, J lost 4 bases, and 8 bases stayed unmatched. Germline V gives CDR1 SNHLY, CDR2 FYNNEI. The CDR3 sequence is 15 residues long. The CDR3 reads CASRAWTGGFTEAFF. Written as DNA, the CDR3 is TGTGCCAGCAGGGCTTGGACAGGGGGTTTCACTGAAGCTTTCTTT. The variable domain in full, with the rest retrieved from reference TRBV2 and TRBJ1-1, is EPEVTQTPSHQVTQMGQEVILRCVPISNHLYFYWYRQILGQKVEFLVSFYNNEISEKSEIFDDQFSVERPDGSNFTLKIRSTKLEDSAMYFCASRAWTGGFTEAFFGQGTRLTVV.

The chain couples TRBV6-5 to TRBJ1-3, with D possibly being TRBD1 (5 bases). The CDR3 extends over 14 amino acids. Germline V gives CDR1 MNHEY, CDR2 SVGAGI. Deletions cut 10 bases from V and 4 bases from J, with 17 bases between. CDR3 residues: CATAGEPRGNTIYF. DNA for the CDR3: TGTGCCACTGCGGGGGAGCCGCGAGGAAACACCATATATTTT.

This rearrangement joins TRBV2 to TRBJ2-3; the match to TRBD1 covers 9 bases. This CDR3 contains 15 residues. Per germline, CDR1 SNHLY and CDR2 FYNNEI. Trimming took 6 bases from V and 4 from J; bases not matched to a gene: 8. The CDR3 DNA is TGTGCCAGCAGAACGGACAGGGGCAAAGCAGATACGCAGTATTTT. Its translation: CASRTDRGKADTQYF. Full variable domain (rest looked up from reference TRBV2 and TRBJ2-3): EPEVTQTPSHQVTQMGQEVILRCVPISNHLYFYWYRQILGQKVEFLVSFYNNEISEKSEIFDDQFSVERPDGSNFTLKIRSTKLEDSAMYFCASRTDRGKADTQYFGPGTRLTVL.

This chain joins TRBV4-3 and TRBJ1-2, with a weak D call TRBD1 (5 bases). V lost 0 bases, J lost 4 bases, and 12 bases lay in between. From germline, CDR1 is LGHNA and CDR2 YSLEER. The CDR3 totals 15 residues. Here the CDR3 reads CASSQDLTETYGYTF. In DNA form, the CDR3 reads TGCGCCAGCAGCCAAGATCTGACAGAAACCTATGGCTACACCTTC.